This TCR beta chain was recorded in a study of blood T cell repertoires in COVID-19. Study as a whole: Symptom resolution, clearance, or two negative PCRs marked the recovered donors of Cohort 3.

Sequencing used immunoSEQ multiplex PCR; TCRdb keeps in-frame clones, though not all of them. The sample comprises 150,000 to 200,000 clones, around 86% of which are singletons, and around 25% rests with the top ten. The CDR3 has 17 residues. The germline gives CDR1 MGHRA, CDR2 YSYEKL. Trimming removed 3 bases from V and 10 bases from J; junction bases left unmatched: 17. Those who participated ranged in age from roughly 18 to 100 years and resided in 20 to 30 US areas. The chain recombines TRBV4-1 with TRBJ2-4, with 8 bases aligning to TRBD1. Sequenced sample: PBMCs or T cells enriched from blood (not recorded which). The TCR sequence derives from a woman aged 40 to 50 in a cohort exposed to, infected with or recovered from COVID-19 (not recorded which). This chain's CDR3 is CASSHGRQGPKGGIQYF. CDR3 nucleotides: TGCGCCAGCAGCCACGGCCGACAGGGGCCAAAAGGAGGGATTCAGTACTTC.